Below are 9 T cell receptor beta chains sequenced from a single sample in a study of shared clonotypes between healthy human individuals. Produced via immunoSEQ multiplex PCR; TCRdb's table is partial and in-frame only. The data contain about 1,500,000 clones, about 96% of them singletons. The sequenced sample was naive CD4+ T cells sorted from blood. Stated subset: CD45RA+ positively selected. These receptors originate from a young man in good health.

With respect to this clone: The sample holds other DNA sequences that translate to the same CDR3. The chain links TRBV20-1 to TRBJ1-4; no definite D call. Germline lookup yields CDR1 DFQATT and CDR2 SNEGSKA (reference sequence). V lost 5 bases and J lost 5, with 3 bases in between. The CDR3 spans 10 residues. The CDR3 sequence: CSALNEKLFF. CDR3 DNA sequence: TGCAGTGCTTTAAATGAAAAACTGTTTTTT.

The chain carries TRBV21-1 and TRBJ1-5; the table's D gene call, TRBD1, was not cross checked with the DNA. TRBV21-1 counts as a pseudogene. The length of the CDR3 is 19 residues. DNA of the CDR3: TGTGCCAGCAGCAAAAGAGACAGGGGAGTCCTGTTTGACAATCAGCCCCAGCATTTT. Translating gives CASSKRDRGVLFDNQPQHF.

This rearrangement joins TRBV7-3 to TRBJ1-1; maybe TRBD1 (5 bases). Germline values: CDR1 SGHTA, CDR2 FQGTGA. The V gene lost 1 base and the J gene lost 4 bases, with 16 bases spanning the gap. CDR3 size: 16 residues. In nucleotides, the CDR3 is TGTGCCAGCAGCTTAAGTCCCCAAGGGGAGGGCACTGAAGCTTTCTTT. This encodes CASSLSPQGEGTEAFF.

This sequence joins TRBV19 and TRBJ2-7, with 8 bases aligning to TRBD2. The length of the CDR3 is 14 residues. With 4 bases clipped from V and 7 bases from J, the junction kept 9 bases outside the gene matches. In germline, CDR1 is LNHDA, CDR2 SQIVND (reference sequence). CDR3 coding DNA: TGTGCCAGTAGTAGGACTAGCTCGCTGGGGGAGCAGTACTTC. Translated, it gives CASSRTSSLGEQYF.

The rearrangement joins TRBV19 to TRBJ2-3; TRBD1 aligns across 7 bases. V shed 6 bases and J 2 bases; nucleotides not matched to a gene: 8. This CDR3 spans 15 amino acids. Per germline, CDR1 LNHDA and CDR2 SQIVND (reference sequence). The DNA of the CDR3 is TGTGCCAGTAGGACAGGGTTGTTTTCCACAGATACGCAGTATTTT. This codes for CASRTGLFSTDTQYF.

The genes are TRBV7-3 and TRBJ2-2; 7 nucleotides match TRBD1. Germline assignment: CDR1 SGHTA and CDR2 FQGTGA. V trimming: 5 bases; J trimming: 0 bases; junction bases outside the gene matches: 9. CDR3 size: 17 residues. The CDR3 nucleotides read TGTGCCAGCAGCCCAACTGGGGACAGCGCGAACACCGGGGAGCTGTTTTTT. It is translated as CASSPTGDSANTGELFF.

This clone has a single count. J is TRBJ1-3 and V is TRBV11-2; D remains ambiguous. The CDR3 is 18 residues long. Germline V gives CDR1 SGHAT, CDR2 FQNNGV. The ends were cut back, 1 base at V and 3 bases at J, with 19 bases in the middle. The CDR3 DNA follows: TGTGCCAGCAGCTTAGTAGGCGGCGCGGGCGCAGGTGGAAACACCATATATTTT. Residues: CASSLVGGAGAGGNTIYF. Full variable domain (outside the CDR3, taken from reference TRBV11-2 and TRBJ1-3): EAGVAQSPRYKIIEKRQSVAFWCNPISGHATLYWYQQILGQGPKLLIQFQNNGVVDDSQLPKDRFSAERLKGVDSTLKIQPAKLEDSAVYLCASSLVGGAGAGGNTIYFGEGSWLTVV.

The CDR3 spells CASSQDGTTDTQYF. The CDR3 nucleotides are TGCGCCAGCAGCCAAGATGGCACCACAGATACGCAGTATTTT. V and J are TRBV4-3 and TRBJ2-3; no reliable D call. The CDR3 has 14 residues. Between the trimmed V and J ends, which lost 0 bases and 2 bases, there was a span of 6 bases. Germline CDR1 LGHNA, CDR2 YSLEER.

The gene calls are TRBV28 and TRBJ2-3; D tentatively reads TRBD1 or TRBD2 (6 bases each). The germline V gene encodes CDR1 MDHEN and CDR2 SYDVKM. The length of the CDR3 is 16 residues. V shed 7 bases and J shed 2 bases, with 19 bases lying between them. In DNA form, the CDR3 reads TGTGCCAGCAACCAAGGGGGGACGATAGCCACAGATACGCAGTATTTT. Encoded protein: CASNQGGTIATDTQYF.